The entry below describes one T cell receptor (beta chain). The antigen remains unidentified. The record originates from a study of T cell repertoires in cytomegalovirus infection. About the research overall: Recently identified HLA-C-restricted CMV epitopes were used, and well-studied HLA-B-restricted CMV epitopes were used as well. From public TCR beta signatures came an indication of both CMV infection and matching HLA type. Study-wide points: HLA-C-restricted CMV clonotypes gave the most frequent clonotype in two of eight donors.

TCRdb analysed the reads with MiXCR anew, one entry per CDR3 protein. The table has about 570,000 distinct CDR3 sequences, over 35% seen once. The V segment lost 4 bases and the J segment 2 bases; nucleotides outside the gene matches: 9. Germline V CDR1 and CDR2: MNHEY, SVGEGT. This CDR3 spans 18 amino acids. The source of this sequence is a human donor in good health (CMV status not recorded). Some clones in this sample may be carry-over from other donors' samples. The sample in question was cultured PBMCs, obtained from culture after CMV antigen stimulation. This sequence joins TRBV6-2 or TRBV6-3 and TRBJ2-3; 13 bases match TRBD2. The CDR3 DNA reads TGTGCCAGCAGTTCGGGACTAGCGGGGCCTAATCCCACAGATACGCAGTATTTT. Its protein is CASSSGLAGPNPTDTQYF.